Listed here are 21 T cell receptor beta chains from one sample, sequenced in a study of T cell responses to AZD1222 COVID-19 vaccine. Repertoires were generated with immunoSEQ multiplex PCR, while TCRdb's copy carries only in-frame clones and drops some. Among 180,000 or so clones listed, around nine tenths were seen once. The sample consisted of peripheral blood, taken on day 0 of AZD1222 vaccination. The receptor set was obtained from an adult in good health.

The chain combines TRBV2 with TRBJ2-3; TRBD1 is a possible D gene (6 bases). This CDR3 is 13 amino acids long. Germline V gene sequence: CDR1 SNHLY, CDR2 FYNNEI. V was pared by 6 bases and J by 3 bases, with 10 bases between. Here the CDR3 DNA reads TGTGCCAGCAGGCCGGGGACAACAGATACGCAGTATTTT. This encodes CASRPGTTDTQYF.

The chain's CDR3 is CASSRPGGNTIYF. CDR3 DNA sequence: TGCGCCAGCAGCAGACCTGGTGGAAACACCATATATTTT. The chain has TRBV4-1 and TRBJ1-3; no firm D call. With 5 bases removed from V and 3 bases from J, the gap between germline ends came to 8 bases. CDR3 size: 13 residues. Germline CDR1 is MGHRA and CDR2 is YSYEKL.

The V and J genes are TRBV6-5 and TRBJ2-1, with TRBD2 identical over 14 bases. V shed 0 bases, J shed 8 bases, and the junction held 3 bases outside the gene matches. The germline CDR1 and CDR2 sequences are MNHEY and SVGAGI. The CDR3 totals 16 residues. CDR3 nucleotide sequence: TGTGCCAGCAGTTACTCCAGACTAGCGGGAGGGCATGAGCAGTTCTTC. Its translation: CASSYSRLAGGHEQFF.

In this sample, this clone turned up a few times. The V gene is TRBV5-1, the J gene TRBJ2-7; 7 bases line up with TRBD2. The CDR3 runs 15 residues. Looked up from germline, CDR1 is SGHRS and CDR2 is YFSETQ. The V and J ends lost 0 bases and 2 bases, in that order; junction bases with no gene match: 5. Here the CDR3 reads CASSLAGTNAYEQYF. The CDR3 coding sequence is TGCGCCAGCAGCTTGGCCGGGACTAACGCCTACGAGCAGTACTTC.

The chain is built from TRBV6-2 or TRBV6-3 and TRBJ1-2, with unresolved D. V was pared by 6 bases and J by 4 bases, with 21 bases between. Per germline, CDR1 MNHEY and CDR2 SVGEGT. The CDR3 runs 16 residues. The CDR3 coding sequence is TGTGCCAGCAGCGACTCGGTGGCAGGCACCTTCTATGGCTACACCTTC. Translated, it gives CASSDSVAGTFYGYTF.

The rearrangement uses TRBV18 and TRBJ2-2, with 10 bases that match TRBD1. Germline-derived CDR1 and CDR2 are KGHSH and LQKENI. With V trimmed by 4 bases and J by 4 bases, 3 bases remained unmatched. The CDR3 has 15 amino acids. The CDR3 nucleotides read TGTGCCAGCTCACTAGGGACAGGGGCCACCGGGGAGCTGTTTTTT. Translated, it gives CASSLGTGATGELFF.

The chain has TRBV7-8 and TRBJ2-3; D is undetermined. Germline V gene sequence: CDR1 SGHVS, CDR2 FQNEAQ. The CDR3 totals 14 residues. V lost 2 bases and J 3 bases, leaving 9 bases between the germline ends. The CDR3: CASSLYLMTDTQYF. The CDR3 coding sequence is TGTGCCAGCAGCTTATACTTAATGACAGATACGCAGTATTTT.

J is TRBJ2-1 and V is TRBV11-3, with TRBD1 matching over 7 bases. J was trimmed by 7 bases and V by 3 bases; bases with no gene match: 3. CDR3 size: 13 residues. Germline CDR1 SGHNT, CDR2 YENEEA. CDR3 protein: CASSLEQGNEQFF. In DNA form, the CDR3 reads TGTGCCAGCAGCTTGGAACAGGGGAATGAGCAGTTCTTC.

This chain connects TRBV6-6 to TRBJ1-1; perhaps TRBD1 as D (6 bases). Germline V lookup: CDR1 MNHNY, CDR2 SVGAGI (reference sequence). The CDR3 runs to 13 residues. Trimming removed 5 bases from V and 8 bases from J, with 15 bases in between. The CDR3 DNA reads TGTGCCAGCAGTACCACAGGGACTAGCGAAGCTTTCTTT. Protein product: CASSTTGTSEAFF.

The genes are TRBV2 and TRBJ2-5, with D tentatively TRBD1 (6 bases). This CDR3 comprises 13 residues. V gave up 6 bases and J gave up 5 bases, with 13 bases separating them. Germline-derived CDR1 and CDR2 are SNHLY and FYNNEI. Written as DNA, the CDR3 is TGTGCCAGCAGCGGACAGCTGGGGGAGACCCAGTACTTC. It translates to CASSGQLGETQYF.

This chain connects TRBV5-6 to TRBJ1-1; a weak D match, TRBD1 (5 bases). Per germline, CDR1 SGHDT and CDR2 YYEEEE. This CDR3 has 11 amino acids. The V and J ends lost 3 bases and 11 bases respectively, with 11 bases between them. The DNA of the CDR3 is TGTGCCAGCAGCTGGGGCAGGGACGCTTTCTTT. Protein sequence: CASSWGRDAFF.

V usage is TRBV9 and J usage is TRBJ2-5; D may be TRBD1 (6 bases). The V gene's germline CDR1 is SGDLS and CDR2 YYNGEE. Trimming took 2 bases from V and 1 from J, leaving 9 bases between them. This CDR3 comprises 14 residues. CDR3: CASSVGASQETQYF. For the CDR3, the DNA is TGTGCCAGCAGCGTGGGGGCCTCCCAAGAGACCCAGTACTTC.

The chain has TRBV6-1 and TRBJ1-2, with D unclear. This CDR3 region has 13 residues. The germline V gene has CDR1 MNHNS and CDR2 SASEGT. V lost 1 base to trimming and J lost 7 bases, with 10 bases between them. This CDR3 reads CASSEDGTGGYTF. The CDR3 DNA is TGTGCCAGCAGTGAAGATGGAACGGGTGGCTACACCTTC.

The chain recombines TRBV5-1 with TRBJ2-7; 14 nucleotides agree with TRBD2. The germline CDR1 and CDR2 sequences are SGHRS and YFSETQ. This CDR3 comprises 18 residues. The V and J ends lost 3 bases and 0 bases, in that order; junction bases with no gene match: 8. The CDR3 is CASSWTTSGRGSSYEQYF. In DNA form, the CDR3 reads TGCGCCAGCAGCTGGACGACTAGCGGGAGGGGTAGCTCCTACGAGCAGTACTTC.

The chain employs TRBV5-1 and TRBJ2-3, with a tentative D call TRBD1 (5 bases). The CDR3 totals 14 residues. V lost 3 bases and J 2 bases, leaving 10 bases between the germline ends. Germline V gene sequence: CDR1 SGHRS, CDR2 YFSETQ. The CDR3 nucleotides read TGCGCCAGCAGCTCCTCAGGGTTCACAGATACGCAGTATTTT. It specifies CASSSSGFTDTQYF. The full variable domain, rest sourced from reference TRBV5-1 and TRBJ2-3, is KAGVTQTPRYLIKTRGQQVTLSCSPISGHRSVSWYQQTPGQGLQFLFEYFSETQRNKGNFPGRFSGRQFSNSRSEMNVSTLELGDSALYLCASSSSGFTDTQYFGPGTRLTVL.

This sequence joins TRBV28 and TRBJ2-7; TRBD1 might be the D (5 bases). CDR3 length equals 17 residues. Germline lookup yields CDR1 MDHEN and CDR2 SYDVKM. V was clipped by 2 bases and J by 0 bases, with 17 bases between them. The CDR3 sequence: CASSLRARDSNSYEQYF. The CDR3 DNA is TGTGCCAGCAGTTTAAGAGCCCGAGACAGCAACTCCTACGAGCAGTACTTC.

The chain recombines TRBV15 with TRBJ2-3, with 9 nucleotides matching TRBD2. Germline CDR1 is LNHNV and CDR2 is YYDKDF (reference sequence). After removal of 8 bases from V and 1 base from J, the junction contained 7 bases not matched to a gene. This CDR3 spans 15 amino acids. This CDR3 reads CATGSGGGGTDTQYF. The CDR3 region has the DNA TGTGCCACCGGTAGCGGGGGCGGAGGCACAGATACGCAGTATTTT.

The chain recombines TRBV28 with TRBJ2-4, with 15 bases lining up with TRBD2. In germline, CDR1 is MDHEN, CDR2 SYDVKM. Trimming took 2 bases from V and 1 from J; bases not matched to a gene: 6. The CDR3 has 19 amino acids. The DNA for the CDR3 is TGTGCCAGCAGTTTAAGGTCGGGACTAGCGGGAGGCGCCAAAAACATTCAGTACTTC. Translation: CASSLRSGLAGGAKNIQYF.

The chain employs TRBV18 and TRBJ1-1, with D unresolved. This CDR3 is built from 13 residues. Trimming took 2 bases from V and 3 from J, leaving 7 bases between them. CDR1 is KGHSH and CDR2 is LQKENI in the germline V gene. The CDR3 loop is CASSPERDTEAFF. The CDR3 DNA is TGTGCCAGCTCACCAGAACGGGACACTGAAGCTTTCTTT.

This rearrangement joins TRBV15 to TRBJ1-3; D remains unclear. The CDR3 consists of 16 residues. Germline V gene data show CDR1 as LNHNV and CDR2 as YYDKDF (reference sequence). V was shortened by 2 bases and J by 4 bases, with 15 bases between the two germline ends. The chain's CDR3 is CATSRPQRGLGNTIYF. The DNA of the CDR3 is TGTGCCACCAGCAGACCCCAGAGAGGGTTAGGAAACACCATATATTTT.

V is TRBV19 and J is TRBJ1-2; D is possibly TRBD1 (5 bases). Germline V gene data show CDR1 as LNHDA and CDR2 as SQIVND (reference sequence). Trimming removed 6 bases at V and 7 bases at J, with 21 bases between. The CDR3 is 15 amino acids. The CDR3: CASRTTVTGLRGYTF. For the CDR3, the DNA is TGTGCCAGTAGGACGACAGTCACCGGTCTTCGTGGCTACACCTTC.